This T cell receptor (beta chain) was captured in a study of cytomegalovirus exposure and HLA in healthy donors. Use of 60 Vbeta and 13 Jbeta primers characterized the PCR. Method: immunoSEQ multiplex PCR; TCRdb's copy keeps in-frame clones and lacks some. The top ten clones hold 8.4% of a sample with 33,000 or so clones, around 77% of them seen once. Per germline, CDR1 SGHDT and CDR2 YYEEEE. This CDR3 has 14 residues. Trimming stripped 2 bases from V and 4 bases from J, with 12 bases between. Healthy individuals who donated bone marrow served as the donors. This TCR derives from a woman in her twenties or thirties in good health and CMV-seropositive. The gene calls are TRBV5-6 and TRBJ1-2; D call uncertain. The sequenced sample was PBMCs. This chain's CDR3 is CASSFPPPRYGYTF. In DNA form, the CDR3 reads TGTGCCAGCAGCTTTCCTCCTCCTCGCTATGGCTACACCTTC.